The T cell receptor (beta chain) described here comes from a study of blood T cell repertoires in COVID-19. The overall study: Some COVID-19 samples were acute and others convalescent; all came from the United States, Italy and Spain.

This CDR3 has 16 residues. Trimming stripped 6 bases from V and 3 bases from J, with 19 bases between. CDR1 MNHEY and CDR2 SVGEGT come from the germline V gene. Assay: immunoSEQ multiplex PCR; the TCRdb copy retains only in-frame clones and omits some. The repertoire holds 230,000 or so clones, with 80% to 90% as singletons. Participant-given clinical history determined each cohort assignment. Specimen: PBMCs or T cells enriched from blood (not recorded which). The rearrangement uses TRBV6-2 or TRBV6-3 and TRBJ2-3; D is perhaps TRBD2 (5 bases). The source of this sequence is a woman aged 45-60 years with acute COVID-19. The CDR3 DNA reads as TGTGCCAGCAGCCCTCCCGCAGCGGTGAGGACAGATACGCAGTATTTT. Translating gives CASSPPAAVRTDTQYF.